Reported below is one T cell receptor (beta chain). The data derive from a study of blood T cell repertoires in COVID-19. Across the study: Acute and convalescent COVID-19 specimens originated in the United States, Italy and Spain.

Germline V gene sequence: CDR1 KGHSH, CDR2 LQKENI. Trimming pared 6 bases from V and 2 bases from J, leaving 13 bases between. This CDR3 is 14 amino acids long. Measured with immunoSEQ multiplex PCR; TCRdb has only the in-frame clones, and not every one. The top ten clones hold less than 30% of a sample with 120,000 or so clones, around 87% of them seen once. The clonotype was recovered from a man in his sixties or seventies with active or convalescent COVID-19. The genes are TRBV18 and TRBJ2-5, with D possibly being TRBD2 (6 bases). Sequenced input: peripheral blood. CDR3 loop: CASSPGTSQETQYF. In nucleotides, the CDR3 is TGTGCCAGCTCCCCCGGGACTTCACAAGAGACCCAGTACTTC.